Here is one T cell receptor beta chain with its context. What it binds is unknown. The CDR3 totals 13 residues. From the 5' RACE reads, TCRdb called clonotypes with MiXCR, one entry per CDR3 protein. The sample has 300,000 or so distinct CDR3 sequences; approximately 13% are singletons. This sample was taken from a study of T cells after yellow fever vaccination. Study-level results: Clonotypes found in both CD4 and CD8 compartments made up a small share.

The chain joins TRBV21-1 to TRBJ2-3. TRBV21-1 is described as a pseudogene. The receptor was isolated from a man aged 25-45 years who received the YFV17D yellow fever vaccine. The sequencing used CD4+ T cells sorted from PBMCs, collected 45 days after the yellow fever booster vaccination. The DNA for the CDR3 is TGTGCCAGCAGCAACCAAAATACAGATACGCAGTATTTT. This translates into CASSNQNTDTQYF.